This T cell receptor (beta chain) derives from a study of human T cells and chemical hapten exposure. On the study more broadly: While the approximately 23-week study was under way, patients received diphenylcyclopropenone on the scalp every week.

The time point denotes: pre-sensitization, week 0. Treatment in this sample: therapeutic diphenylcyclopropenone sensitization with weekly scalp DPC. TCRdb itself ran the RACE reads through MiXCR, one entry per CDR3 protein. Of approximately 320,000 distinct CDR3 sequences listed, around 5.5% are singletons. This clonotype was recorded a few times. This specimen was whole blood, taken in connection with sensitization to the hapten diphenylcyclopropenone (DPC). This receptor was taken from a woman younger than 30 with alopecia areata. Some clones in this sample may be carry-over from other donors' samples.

CDR3 sequence reads: CASRKEGSYGYTF. The DNA for the CDR3 is TGTGCCAGCAGGAAGGAGGGGAGCTATGGCTACACCTTC. The chain combines TRBV6-6 with TRBJ1-2; maybe TRBD1 (5 bases). V dropped 6 bases and J dropped 4 bases, with 12 bases sitting between them. CDR1 MNHNY and CDR2 SVGAGI come from the germline V gene (reference sequence). The CDR3 runs 13 residues.